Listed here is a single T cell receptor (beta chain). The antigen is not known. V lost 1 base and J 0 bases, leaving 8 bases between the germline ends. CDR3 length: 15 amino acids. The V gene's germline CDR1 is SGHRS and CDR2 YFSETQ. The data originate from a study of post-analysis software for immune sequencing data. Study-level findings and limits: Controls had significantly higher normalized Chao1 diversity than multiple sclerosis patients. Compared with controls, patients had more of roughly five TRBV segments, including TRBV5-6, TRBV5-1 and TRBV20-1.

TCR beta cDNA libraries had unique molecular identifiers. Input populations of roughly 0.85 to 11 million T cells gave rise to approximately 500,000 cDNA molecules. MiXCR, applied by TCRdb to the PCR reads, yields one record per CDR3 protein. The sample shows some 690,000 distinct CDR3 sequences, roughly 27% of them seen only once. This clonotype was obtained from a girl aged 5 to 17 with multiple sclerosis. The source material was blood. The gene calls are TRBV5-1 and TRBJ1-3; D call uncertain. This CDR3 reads CASSLLSTSGNTIYF. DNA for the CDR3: TGCGCCAGCAGCTTGCTGTCGACCTCTGGAAACACCATATATTTT.